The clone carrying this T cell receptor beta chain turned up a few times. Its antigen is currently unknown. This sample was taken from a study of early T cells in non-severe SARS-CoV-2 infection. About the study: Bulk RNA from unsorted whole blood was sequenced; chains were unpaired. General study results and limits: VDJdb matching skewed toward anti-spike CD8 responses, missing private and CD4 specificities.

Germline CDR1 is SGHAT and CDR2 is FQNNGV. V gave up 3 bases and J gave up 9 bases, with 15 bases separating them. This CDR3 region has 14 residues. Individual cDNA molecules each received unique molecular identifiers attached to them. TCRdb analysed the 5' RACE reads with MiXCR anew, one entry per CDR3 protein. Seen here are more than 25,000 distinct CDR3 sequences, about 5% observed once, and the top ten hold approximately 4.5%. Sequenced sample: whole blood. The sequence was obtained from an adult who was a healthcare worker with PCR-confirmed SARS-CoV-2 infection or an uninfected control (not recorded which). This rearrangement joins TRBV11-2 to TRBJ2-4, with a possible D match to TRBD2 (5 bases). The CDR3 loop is CASSLERLRSIQYF. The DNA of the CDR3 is TGTGCCAGCAGCTTGGAAAGACTAAGGTCCATTCAGTACTTC.